The T cell receptor beta chain under discussion was sequenced for a study of blood T cell repertoires in COVID-19. For the study at large: Donors in the United States, Italy and Spain gave samples during acute or convalescent COVID-19. PBMCs, B-cell-depleted T cells, or T cells provided the cDNA or gDNA that made up the material.

In the original workflow: Scientists estimated how many nucleated cells there were by amplifying reference gene primers. TCRdb's table, derived via immunoSEQ multiplex PCR, lists solely in-frame clones and lacks some. The V and J calls and clone size were taken over from that table, and D and trimming were inferred from the DNA. Of around 140,000 clones listed, 65% to 85% are singletons. Trimming left V 3 bases short and J 0 bases short, with 15 bases between. The CDR3 length is 17 residues. Germline V gene sequence: CDR1 SEHNR, CDR2 FQNEAQ (reference sequence). J is TRBJ2-1 and V is TRBV7-9, with D perhaps matching TRBD2 (5 bases). The sequenced material came from peripheral blood. This TCR derives from a woman aged 55-70 years with acute or convalescent COVID-19. CDR3 DNA: TGTGCCAGCAGCTTCCCCTCGGACTTTTCCTCCTACAATGAGCAGTTCTTC. This sequence encodes CASSFPSDFSSYNEQFF.